This paragraph covers one T cell receptor beta chain sequence. These data belong to a study of blood T cell repertoires in COVID-19. Study-level background: Specimens from acute and convalescent COVID-19 originated in the United States, Italy and Spain. PBMCs, B-cell-depleted T cells, or T cells were the source of the cDNA or gDNA that made up the material.

Trimming removed 6 bases from V and 5 bases from J, with 5 bases in between. From germline, CDR1 is ENHRY and CDR2 SYGVKD. The CDR3 spans 11 residues. Original processing notes: For nucleated cells, counts were estimated from reference gene primer amplification. Clones were sequenced by immunoSEQ multiplex PCR, and TCRdb holds only the in-frame ones, with some missing. V and J calls and clone size are given by that table; D and trimming were obtained from the DNA. Here the sample spans about 270,000 clones, roughly 79% being singletons. The chain combines TRBV10-3 with TRBJ2-1; D unclear. This clonotype was obtained from an older woman with active or convalescent COVID-19. The sequencing sample was made of peripheral blood. The CDR3 nucleotides read TGTGCCATCAGGGCAAACAATGAGCAGTTCTTC. This gives the protein CAIRANNEQFF.